The sequence of this T cell receptor (beta chain) was determined in a study of a mutant IDH1 vaccine in newly diagnosed glioma. Indicated time point: baseline, week 1 (first vaccination visit). Treatment denoted: pre-vaccination baseline after standard-of-care therapy. The germline CDR1 and CDR2 sequences are MNHEY and SMNVEV (reference sequence). V trimming: 3 bases; J trimming: 10 bases; junction bases outside the gene matches: 11. The CDR3 length is 16 residues. Data came from immunoSEQ multiplex PCR; TCRdb stores just in-frame clones and leaves some out. The table has roughly 25,000 clones, roughly 93% seen once.

The sequencing here drew on PBMCs, taken from a glioma patient treated with radiotherapy, temozolomide or both. This receptor was obtained from a man aged 35-49 years with glioma. The chain couples TRBV27 to TRBJ1-6; 8 bases are shared with TRBD1. CDR3: CASSLQGAFLESPLHF. DNA for the CDR3: TGTGCCAGCAGTTTGCAGGGGGCCTTTCTAGAATCACCCCTCCACTTT.